This TCR beta chain originates from a study of yellow fever vaccine responses in identical twins (dated by TCRdb to the late 2010s). About the study as a whole: In the study, vaccine-responding T cell clones were precisely tracked in identical twins. Beyond this particular receptor, the publication reports: The authors reported that the T cell response to vaccination in identical twins appeared partly convergent and partly personalized.

The library was prepared using RT-PCR. Sequencing relied on an Illumina HiSeq 2500. Using fastp at Q25 and MiXCR, TCRdb reprocessed the public reads and kept productive beta chains. Each entry merges the rows of one CDR3 protein and shows their most common DNA and genes. This sample comprises about 19,000 distinct CDR3 sequences, about two thirds of them detected only once. The top ten hold roughly 2% of the sample. The CDR3 starts with the cysteine, ends with the phenylalanine, and has 13 residues. Of the read, only the CDR3 DNA is kept; its 39 bases are in frame from base 1. Trimming at the junction amounts to 6 bases on V and 8 bases on J, and the germline ends lie 14 bases apart. Based on the germline V gene, the CDR1 and CDR2 sequences are SGHVS and FNYEAQ. Of note for this clonotype: Its specific antigen is unknown. The sample holds no much larger clone one base away, and base qualities are not on file.

This clonotype was obtained from a woman aged 18-29 years who received the yellow fever vaccine. Donor details come from another sample of the same person, matched by shared clones. This material consisted of T cells from blood (PBMCs), unsorted or a sorted subset (not recorded which), taken before or after yellow fever vaccination (not recorded which). The chain is made from TRBV7-6 and TRBJ2-1, and the D gene may be TRBD2, 6 bases matching. CDR3 reads: CASSHRRGHEQFF. The DNA is TGTGCCAGCAGTCACAGGCGGGGTCATGAGCAGTTCTTC. With all but the CDR3 taken from the reference TRBV7-6 and TRBJ2-1 genes, the full variable domain is: GAGVSQSPRYKVTKRGQDVALRCDPISGHVSLYWYRQALGQGPEFLTYFNYEAQQDKSGLPNDRFSAERPEGSISTLTIQRTEQRDSAMYRCASSHRRGHEQFFGPGTRLTVL.